This TCR beta chain derives from a study of shared clonotypes between healthy human individuals. Sequenced by immunoSEQ multiplex PCR; TCRdb stores in-frame clones only, minus some. The data hold 2 million to 2.5 million clones, with around 92% observed a single time. The TCR comes from a young man in good health. Some clones in this sample may be carry-over from other donors' samples. The sequenced material came from naive CD4+ T cells from PBMCs. Subset specified: CD45RA+ positively selected.

The CDR3 coding sequence is TGTGCCAGCAGCCCCATAGAGCGGGGGTTCACAGATACGCAGTATTTT. Its translation: CASSPIERGFTDTQYF. The chain links TRBV4-2 to TRBJ2-3, with 8 bases matching TRBD2. Germline CDR1 LGHNA, CDR2 YNFKEQ. The CDR3 is 16 residues long. V gave up 4 bases and J gave up 2 bases; unmatched junction bases: 8.